A single sample gave rise to the 32 T cell receptor beta chains below, sequenced in a study of cytomegalovirus exposure and HLA in healthy donors. A multiplex PCR was run with 60 Vbeta primers and 13 Jbeta primers. The table came from immunoSEQ multiplex PCR; TCRdb's copy has only in-frame clones and leaves some out. In the table there are about 120,000 clones, about 80% of which are singletons. The sequencing sample was made of PBMCs. These receptors were obtained from a female donor in good health and CMV-seronegative.

The chain recombines TRBV7-9 with TRBJ2-3; 7 bases are shared with TRBD2. V shed 5 bases, J shed 4 bases, and the junction held 9 bases outside the gene matches. CDR3 length: 15 residues. Germline assignment: CDR1 SEHNR and CDR2 FQNEAQ (reference sequence). The CDR3 loop is CASSQSGNGADTQYF. CDR3 sequence (DNA): TGTGCCAGCAGCCAGAGCGGGAATGGCGCAGATACGCAGTATTTT.

This sequence joins TRBV5-1 and TRBJ2-1, with D possibly matching TRBD2 (5 bases). V was pared by 3 bases and J by 0 bases, with 13 bases between. CDR1 is SGHRS, CDR2 YFSETQ, per germline. The CDR3 runs 16 residues. CDR3 sequence: CASSYGLLSSYNEQFF. CDR3 bases: TGCGCCAGCAGCTATGGACTGCTTAGCTCCTACAATGAGCAGTTCTTC.

V is TRBV12-5 and J is TRBJ1-1, with unresolved D. Germline CDR1 reads LGHNT; CDR2 reads FRNRAP. Trimming shortened V by 4 bases and J by 0 bases, and 6 bases separated the two germline ends. The CDR3 runs 13 residues. CDR3 sequence (DNA): TGTGCTAGTGGTTCCGTTCTGAACACTGAAGCTTTCTTT. This gives the protein CASGSVLNTEAFF.

The chain combines TRBV7-2 with TRBJ1-1; the match to TRBD1 covers 8 bases. The V gene's germline CDR1 is SGHTA and CDR2 FQGNSA. With V trimmed by 3 bases and J by 4 bases, 7 bases remained unmatched. The CDR3 covers 15 residues. The chain's CDR3 is CASSFGQGAGTEAFF. The CDR3 bases are TGTGCCAGCAGCTTTGGGCAGGGGGCGGGCACTGAAGCTTTCTTT. The variable domain in full, with the rest retrieved from reference TRBV7-2 and TRBJ1-1, is GAGVSQSPSNKVTEKGKDVELRCDPISGHTALYWYRQSLGQGLEFLIYFQGNSAPDKSGLPSDRFSAERTGGSVSTLTIQRTQQEDSAVYLCASSFGQGAGTEAFFGQGTRLTVV.

This sequence joins TRBV5-1 and TRBJ2-1, with TRBD1 matching 9 bases. The CDR3 covers 16 residues. Germline CDR1 SGHRS, CDR2 YFSETQ. J lost 2 bases, V lost 4 bases, and 7 bases had no gene match. CDR3 loop: CASSPLTGGAYNEQFF. The CDR3 bases are TGCGCCAGCAGCCCCCTGACAGGGGGAGCCTACAATGAGCAGTTCTTC. Full variable domain (rest looked up from reference TRBV5-1 and TRBJ2-1): KAGVTQTPRYLIKTRGQQVTLSCSPISGHRSVSWYQQTPGQGLQFLFEYFSETQRNKGNFPGRFSGRQFSNSRSEMNVSTLELGDSALYLCASSPLTGGAYNEQFFGPGTRLTVL.

The chain uses TRBV2 and TRBJ1-2; D not resolved. This CDR3 contains 12 residues. Germline CDR1 is SNHLY and CDR2 is FYNNEI. The CDR3 region has the DNA TGTGACCCTAGGCGACCTAACTATGGCTACACCTTC. This codes for CDPRRPNYGYTF.

This chain uses TRBV5-8 with TRBJ2-2; possibly TRBD2 for D (5 bases). V was trimmed by 1 base and J by 0 bases, leaving 13 bases between them. CDR1 SGHTS and CDR2 YDEGEE come from the germline V gene. The CDR3 loop spans 17 amino acids. The CDR3 here is CASSLSLSGANTGELFF. The DNA for the CDR3 is TGTGCCAGCAGCTTGTCCCTCTCCGGGGCGAACACCGGGGAGCTGTTTTTT.

The chain has TRBV9 and TRBJ2-3; 10 bases fit TRBD2. Germline V gives CDR1 SGDLS, CDR2 YYNGEE. The V and J ends lost 2 bases and 2 bases, in that order; junction bases with no gene match: 5. This CDR3 is 16 amino acids long. This CDR3 is CASSVQAGGNTDTQYF. The DNA for the CDR3 is TGTGCCAGCAGCGTCCAAGCGGGGGGGAACACAGATACGCAGTATTTT.

V is TRBV19 and J is TRBJ1-5; a weak D match, TRBD1 (5 bases). Germline V CDR1 and CDR2: LNHDA, SQIVND (reference sequence). Trimming stripped 4 bases from V and 0 bases from J, with 16 bases between. The CDR3 totals 17 residues. The CDR3 DNA sequence: TGTGCCAGTAGTACGGGACTTATAGGATATAGCAATCAGCCCCAGCATTTT. Its translation: CASSTGLIGYSNQPQHF.

The chain couples TRBV19 to TRBJ1-2, with 8 bases lining up with TRBD1. Germline assignment: CDR1 LNHDA and CDR2 SQIVND (reference sequence). The junction had 4 bases not matched to a gene; V was cut back by 3 bases and J by 4 bases. The CDR3 length is 14 residues. CDR3 region: CASSMLGQVYGYTF. For the CDR3, the DNA is TGTGCCAGTAGTATGCTGGGACAGGTCTATGGCTACACCTTC.

The rearrangement links TRBV20-1 to TRBJ1-4; D unclear. The V gene's germline CDR1 is DFQATT and CDR2 SNEGSKA (reference sequence). The CDR3 is made up of 11 amino acids. The germline V and J ends were trimmed by 4 bases and 8 bases, with 8 bases remaining between them. DNA of the CDR3: TGCAGTGCTAAATCTGAGGAAAAACTGTTTTTT. This translates into CSAKSEEKLFF.

The rearrangement uses TRBV6-6 and TRBJ1-1; D remains unclear. Looked up from germline, CDR1 is MNHNY and CDR2 is SVGAGI (reference sequence). V gave up 5 bases and J gave up 6 bases, with 10 bases separating them. This CDR3 has 12 residues. The CDR3 coding sequence is TGTGCCAGCAGTCCCCCCAGGCCTGAAGCTTTCTTT. Translation: CASSPPRPEAFF.

The chain couples TRBV5-1 to TRBJ1-2; D call uncertain. Germline assignment: CDR1 SGHRS and CDR2 YFSETQ. Trimming removed 1 base from V and 5 bases from J, with 15 bases in between. The CDR3 extends over 15 amino acids. CDR3 DNA: TGCGCCAGCAGCTTGAGTCAAGCAGGAGGATATGGCTACACCTTC. Its translation is CASSLSQAGGYGYTF.

The genes are TRBV5-4 and TRBJ2-4; 7 nucleotides align to TRBD2. J was trimmed by 8 bases and V by 1 base; bases with no gene match: 9. CDR3 size: 15 residues. Germline lookup yields CDR1 SGHNT and CDR2 YYREEE (reference sequence). CDR3 sequence (DNA): TGTGCCAGCAGCTTGTTGGGGGGGAGAGGGGACATTCAGTACTTC. Translation: CASSLLGGRGDIQYF.

The rearrangement uses TRBV27 and TRBJ1-1; unclear D gene. Trimming pared 5 bases from V and 5 bases from J, leaving 15 bases between. The CDR3 covers 14 residues. CDR1 is MNHEY and CDR2 is SMNVEV in the germline V gene (reference sequence). CDR3 coding DNA: TGTGCCAGCAGTCCCCGGAGCCCGGGGACTGAAGCTTTCTTT. Encoded protein: CASSPRSPGTEAFF.

V usage is TRBV5-1 and J usage is TRBJ2-3; 10 nucleotides agree with TRBD1. This CDR3 has 18 residues. Trimming cost V 0 bases and J 4 bases; bases outside gene matches: 11. Germline CDR1 is SGHRS and CDR2 is YFSETQ. The CDR3 region is CASSLDIPGQGIPDTQYF. The CDR3 coding sequence is TGCGCCAGCAGCTTGGACATACCGGGACAGGGGATTCCAGATACGCAGTATTTT. Full variable domain (remainder filled in from reference TRBV5-1 and TRBJ2-3): KAGVTQTPRYLIKTRGQQVTLSCSPISGHRSVSWYQQTPGQGLQFLFEYFSETQRNKGNFPGRFSGRQFSNSRSEMNVSTLELGDSALYLCASSLDIPGQGIPDTQYFGPGTRLTVL.

The chain combines TRBV5-1 with TRBJ2-4, with 8 bases that match TRBD2. Germline trimming cut 0 bases from V and 0 bases from J; bases unmatched to any gene: 2. This CDR3 has 16 amino acids. Germline CDR1 is SGHRS and CDR2 is YFSETQ. The CDR3 sequence: CASSLVAGLAKNIQYF. The CDR3, as DNA: TGCGCCAGCAGCTTGGTAGCGGGGTTAGCCAAAAACATTCAGTACTTC.

V is TRBV7-8 and J is TRBJ2-5; D not resolved. The end of the DNA aligns better with TRBJ2-7, so the J call may be wrong. Germline V gene lookup returns CDR1 SGHVS and CDR2 FQNEAQ. The CDR3 contains 13 residues. CDR3 bases: TGTGCCAGCAGCTTAGGAGAAGTTTACGAGCAGTACTTC. Protein sequence: CASSLGEVYEQYF.

The V and J genes are TRBV5-6 and TRBJ1-1; 12 positions agree with TRBD1. This CDR3 is 15 amino acids long. In germline, CDR1 is SGHDT, CDR2 YYEEEE. V lost 2 bases and J lost 5; bases outside the gene matches: 4. In nucleotides, the CDR3 is TGTGCCAGCAGCTTTGAGGGACAGGGGGCGACTGAAGCTTTCTTT. Its protein is CASSFEGQGATEAFF.

The chain has TRBV7-8 and TRBJ1-4; D is perhaps TRBD1 (6 bases). The germline V and J ends were trimmed by 1 base and 3 bases, with 21 bases remaining between them. The CDR3 consists of 19 residues. Germline CDR1 reads SGHVS; CDR2 reads FQNEAQ. CDR3 coding DNA: TGTGCCAGCAGCTTAGAAGGCAGGGGACGTTCAGTAGCTAATGAAAAACTGTTTTTT. Protein sequence: CASSLEGRGRSVANEKLFF.

This clone has just one count. The chain carries TRBV6-1 and TRBJ2-7, with D perhaps TRBD2 (5 bases). Germline CDR1 MNHNS, CDR2 SASEGT. V was clipped by 0 bases and J by 6 bases, with 6 bases between them. The CDR3 runs 12 residues. The CDR3 loop is CASSEAAGEQYF. In DNA, the CDR3 is TGTGCCAGCAGTGAAGCGGCGGGCGAGCAGTACTTC.

The V and J genes are TRBV7-3 and TRBJ2-1, with 11 bases matching TRBD2. Germline V lookup: CDR1 SGHTA, CDR2 FQGTGA. V dropped 1 base and J dropped 3; count of bases not matched to a gene: 5. CDR3 length: 17 residues. CDR3 region: CASSLKTSGGFYNEQFF. CDR3 coding DNA: TGTGCCAGCAGCTTAAAAACTAGCGGGGGTTTCTACAATGAGCAGTTCTTC.

The J gene is TRBJ1-1, the V gene TRBV7-9, with D hard to call. V lost 1 base and J 3 bases, leaving 9 bases between the germline ends. Germline V gene data show CDR1 as SEHNR and CDR2 as FQNEAQ (reference sequence). CDR3 size: 14 residues. The CDR3 here is CASSLGAGDTEAFF. CDR3 bases: TGTGCCAGCAGCTTAGGGGCCGGGGACACTGAAGCTTTCTTT.

This clone came up a few times. Here the CDR3 reads CASSPLPGHPPEKLFF. DNA of the CDR3: TGTGCCAGCTCACCCCTTCCGGGACATCCCCCCGAAAAACTGTTTTTT. The chain links TRBV18 to TRBJ1-4; tentative D call: TRBD1 (6 bases). Germline V lookup: CDR1 KGHSH, CDR2 LQKENI. This CDR3 comprises 16 residues. The ends were cut back, 3 bases at V and 8 bases at J, with 19 bases in the middle.

This rearrangement joins TRBV7-2 to TRBJ2-5; 10 bases fit TRBD1. The V gene end was trimmed by 5 bases and the J gene end by 4 bases; junction bases not matched to a gene: 4. There are 14 residues in the CDR3. Germline values: CDR1 SGHTA, CDR2 FQGNSA. In nucleotides, the CDR3 is TGTGCCAGCAGCACAGGACAGGGGGGAGAGACCCAGTACTTC. This sequence encodes CASSTGQGGETQYF.

This clone appeared a few times. The rearrangement links TRBV4-3 to TRBJ1-4; maybe TRBD1 (6 bases). The length of the CDR3 is 17 residues. CDR1 is LGHNA, CDR2 YSLEER, per germline. V lost 1 base to trimming and J lost 8 bases, with 20 bases between them. For the CDR3, the DNA is TGCGCCAGCAGCCAAGTTCACTTCAGGGGAGGGGAAGAAAAACTGTTTTTT. The encoded protein is CASSQVHFRGGEEKLFF.

This clone appeared once. This chain joins TRBV30 and TRBJ2-5; maybe TRBD2 (6 bases). The closer fit of TRBJ2-7 to the DNA end suggests the J call may be wrong. This CDR3 has 14 residues. CDR1 GTSNPN and CDR2 SVGIG come from the germline V gene (reference sequence). The CDR3 sequence: CAWKLAEGPYEQYF. The CDR3 region has the DNA TGTGCCTGGAAGTTAGCGGAAGGGCCCTACGAGCAGTACTTC.

This clone was detected only once. This chain connects TRBV29-1 to TRBJ2-7; the D gene is possibly TRBD1 (6 bases). V lost 1 base to trimming and J lost 4 bases, with 11 bases between them. Per germline, CDR1 SQVTM and CDR2 ANQGSEA. The CDR3 has 13 residues. The CDR3 DNA reads TGCAGCGTTGAAGCGCAGGACAGTTACGAGCAGTACTTC. This encodes CSVEAQDSYEQYF.

This chain uses TRBV27 with TRBJ1-6; 7 nucleotides agree with TRBD1. The CDR3 runs to 15 residues. Germline CDR1 MNHEY, CDR2 SMNVEV (reference sequence). V gave up 7 bases and J gave up 7 bases; unmatched junction bases: 10. This chain's CDR3 is CASKPSGTANSPLHF. The CDR3 DNA follows: TGTGCCAGCAAACCTTCTGGGACAGCCAATTCACCCCTCCACTTT.

The J gene is TRBJ1-2, the V gene TRBV2; tentatively, D is TRBD1 (5 bases). Germline V gives CDR1 SNHLY, CDR2 FYNNEI. The CDR3 is 14 amino acids. V shed 0 bases and J shed 5 bases, with 10 bases lying between them. The CDR3 region is CASSEASRVYGYTF. CDR3 DNA: TGTGCCAGCAGTGAAGCCAGCAGGGTTTATGGCTACACCTTC.

Here the CDR3 reads CASSKGPWARGPRDTDTQYF. CDR3 bases: TGTGCCAGCAGCAAAGGGCCGTGGGCCAGGGGTCCGAGGGACACAGATACGCAGTATTTT. The chain employs TRBV21-1 and TRBJ2-3; the D call in the table, TRBD1, was not verified against the DNA. TRBV21-1 represents a pseudogene. The CDR3 loop spans 20 amino acids.

This clone showed up just a few times. V gene TRBV7-9 combines with J gene TRBJ1-1; D unresolved. Germline lookup yields CDR1 SEHNR and CDR2 FQNEAQ (reference sequence). This CDR3 contains 14 residues. Trimming shortened V by 2 bases and J by 0 bases, and 7 bases separated the two germline ends. This chain's CDR3 is CASSLRQLNTEAFF. For the CDR3, the DNA is TGTGCCAGCAGCTTACGCCAGTTGAACACTGAAGCTTTCTTT. The variable domain in full, with the rest retrieved from reference TRBV7-9 and TRBJ1-1, is DTGVSQNPRHKITKRGQNVTFRCDPISEHNRLYWYRQTLGQGPEFLTYFQNEAQLEKSRLLSDRFSAERPKGSFSTLEIQRTEQGDSAMYLCASSLRQLNTEAFFGQGTRLTVV.